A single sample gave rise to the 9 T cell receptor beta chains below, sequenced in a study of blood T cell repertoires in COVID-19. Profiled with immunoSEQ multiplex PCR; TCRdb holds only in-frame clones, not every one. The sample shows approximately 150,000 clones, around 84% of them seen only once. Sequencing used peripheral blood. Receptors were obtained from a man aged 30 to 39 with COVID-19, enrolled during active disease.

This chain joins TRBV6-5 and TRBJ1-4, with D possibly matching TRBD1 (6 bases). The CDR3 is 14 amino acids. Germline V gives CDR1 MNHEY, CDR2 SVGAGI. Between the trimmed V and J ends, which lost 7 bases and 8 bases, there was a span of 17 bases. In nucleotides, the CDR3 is TGTGCCAGCACTAGTGGGGGCGCAGGGGAAAAACTGTTTTTT. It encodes CASTSGGAGEKLFF.

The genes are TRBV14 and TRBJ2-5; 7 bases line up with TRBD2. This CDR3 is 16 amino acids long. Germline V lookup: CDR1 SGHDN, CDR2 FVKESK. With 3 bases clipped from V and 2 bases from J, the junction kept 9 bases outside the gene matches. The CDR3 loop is CASSHMGGSAQETQYF. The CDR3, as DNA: TGTGCCAGCAGCCATATGGGCGGGAGCGCACAAGAGACCCAGTACTTC.

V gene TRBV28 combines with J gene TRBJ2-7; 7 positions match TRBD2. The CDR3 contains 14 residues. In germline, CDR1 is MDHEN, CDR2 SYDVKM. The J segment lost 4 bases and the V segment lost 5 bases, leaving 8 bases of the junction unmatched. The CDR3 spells CASSPRGSGYEQYF. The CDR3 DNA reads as TGTGCCAGCAGTCCCCGGGGTAGCGGGTACGAGCAGTACTTC. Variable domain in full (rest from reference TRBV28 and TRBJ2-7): DVKVTQSSRYLVKRTGEKVFLECVQDMDHENMFWYRQDPGLGLRLIYFSYDVKMKEKGDIPEGYSVSREKKERFSLILESASTNQTSMYLCASSPRGSGYEQYFGPGTRLTVT.

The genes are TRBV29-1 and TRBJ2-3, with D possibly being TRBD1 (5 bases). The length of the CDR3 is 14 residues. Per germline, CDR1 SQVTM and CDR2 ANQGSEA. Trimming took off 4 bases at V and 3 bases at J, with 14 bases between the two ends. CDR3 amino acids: CSVAVGDPTDTQYF. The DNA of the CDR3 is TGCAGCGTTGCAGTAGGGGATCCGACAGATACGCAGTATTTT.

The CDR3 protein is CASSILTGELFF. In DNA form, the CDR3 reads TGTGCCAGTAGTATATTAACCGGGGAGCTGTTTTTT. The V gene is TRBV19, the J gene TRBJ2-2; D is undetermined. Looked up from germline, CDR1 is LNHDA and CDR2 is SQIVND (reference sequence). This CDR3 is 12 amino acids long. The V gene lost 2 bases and the J gene lost 5 bases, with 3 bases spanning the gap.

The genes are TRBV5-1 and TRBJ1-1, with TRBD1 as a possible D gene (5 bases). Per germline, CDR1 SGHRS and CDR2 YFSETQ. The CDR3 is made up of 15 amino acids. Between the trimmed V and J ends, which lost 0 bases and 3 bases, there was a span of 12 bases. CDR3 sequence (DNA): TGCGCCAGCAGCTTGGAGGCCTGGGGGGACACTGAAGCTTTCTTT. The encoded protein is CASSLEAWGDTEAFF. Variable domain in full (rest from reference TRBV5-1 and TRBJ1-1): KAGVTQTPRYLIKTRGQQVTLSCSPISGHRSVSWYQQTPGQGLQFLFEYFSETQRNKGNFPGRFSGRQFSNSRSEMNVSTLELGDSALYLCASSLEAWGDTEAFFGQGTRLTVV.

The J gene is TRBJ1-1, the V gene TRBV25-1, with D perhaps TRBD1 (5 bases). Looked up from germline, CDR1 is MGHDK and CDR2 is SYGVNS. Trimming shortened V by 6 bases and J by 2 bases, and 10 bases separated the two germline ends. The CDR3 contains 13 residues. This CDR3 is CASSARGNTEAFF. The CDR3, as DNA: TGTGCCAGCAGCGCAAGGGGAAACACTGAAGCTTTCTTT.

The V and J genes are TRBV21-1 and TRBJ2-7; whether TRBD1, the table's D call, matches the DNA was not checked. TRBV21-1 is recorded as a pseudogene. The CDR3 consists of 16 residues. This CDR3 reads CASSGRPGQGANEQYF. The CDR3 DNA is TGTGCCAGCAGCGGAAGGCCGGGACAGGGGGCTAACGAGCAGTACTTC.

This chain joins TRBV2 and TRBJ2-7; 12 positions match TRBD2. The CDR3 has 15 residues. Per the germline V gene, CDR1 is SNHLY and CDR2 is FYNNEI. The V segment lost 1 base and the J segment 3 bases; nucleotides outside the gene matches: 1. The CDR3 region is CASSEGLAGVYEQYF. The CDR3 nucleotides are TGTGCCAGCAGTGAAGGACTAGCGGGGGTCTACGAGCAGTACTTC.